The 22 T cell receptor beta chains reported below all come from one sample, sequenced in a study of CD8 T cells in ankylosing spondylitis (TCRdb year 2017). The receptor library was made with 5' RACE. Instrument on record: Illumina HiSeq 2500. TCRdb reanalyzed the raw reads on its own, using fastp at Q25 for trimming and MiXCR for clone calling, and kept in-frame beta chains. Every distinct CDR3 protein forms one entry, paired with its most common genes and DNA. The table for this sample lists just over 150,000 distinct CDR3 sequences; approximately 20% of them were counted only once. The biggest ten clones account for about 8% of the sample. The sequenced sample consisted of blood, either unsorted or a sorted T cell fraction (not recorded which). The receptors shown here come from a male donor with ankylosing spondylitis or in good health (not recorded which).

There are many counts of this clonotype. The gene calls are TRBV5-1 and TRBJ2-1; TRBD1 agrees at 7 bases. The CDR3 consists of 13 residues. Trimming at V came to 4 bases and at J to 12 bases, leaving 10 bases not matched to a gene. Per germline, CDR1 SGHRS and CDR2 YFSETQ. CDR3 residues: CASSRLGGYGQFF. The CDR3 DNA sequence: TGCGCCAGCAGCCGCTTAGGGGGCTATGGGCAGTTCTTC.

This clonotype was observed at least ten times. This chain links TRBV20-1 with TRBJ2-3; D perhaps matches TRBD2 (5 bases). Trimming removed 5 bases from V and 5 bases from J, with 20 bases in between. There are 15 residues in the CDR3. CDR1 and CDR2 from the germline V gene are DFQATT and SNEGSKA (reference sequence). The CDR3 coding sequence is TGCAGTGCTTTCACCACTAGACTTGGTTTAGATACGCAGTATTTT. Translated: CSAFTTRLGLDTQYF.

The chain links TRBV10-3 to TRBJ2-2, with 7 bases aligning to TRBD2. In germline, CDR1 is ENHRY, CDR2 SYGVKD. The CDR3 length is 18 residues. The V gene end was trimmed by 0 bases and the J gene end by 7 bases; junction bases not matched to a gene: 14. This CDR3 is CAISESVALADTGGELFF. DNA for the CDR3: TGTGCCATCAGTGAGTCGGTGGCTCTAGCGGACACTGGCGGGGAGCTGTTTTTT.

The J gene is TRBJ1-5, the V gene TRBV20-1, with D possibly TRBD1 on 6 matching bases. Germline CDR1 DFQATT, CDR2 SNEGSKA (reference sequence). V was cut by 6 bases and J by 4 bases, with 10 bases left in between. This CDR3 region has 12 residues. CDR3 region: CSAEQGNQPQHF. The DNA of the CDR3 is TGCAGTGCGGAACAGGGTAATCAGCCCCAGCATTTT.

This clonotype showed up just once. The V gene is TRBV5-1, the J gene TRBJ1-5; D may be TRBD1 (5 bases). V lost 0 bases and J lost 5, with 9 bases in between. The V gene's germline CDR1 is SGHRS and CDR2 YFSETQ. The CDR3 runs to 14 residues. The DNA for the CDR3 is TGCGCCAGCAGCTTGGAGGGGTCCGATCAGCCCCAGCATTTT. Translating gives CASSLEGSDQPQHF.

The rearrangement joins TRBV10-3 to TRBJ2-7; TRBD2 is a possible D gene (6 bases). This CDR3 region has 16 residues. Looked up from germline, CDR1 is ENHRY and CDR2 is SYGVKD. Deletions cut 4 bases from V and 9 bases from J, with 25 bases between. The CDR3 DNA reads as TGTGCCATCAGTGCCGGTCGCCCGGGAGATACTACGGGGCAGTACTTC. Translated, it gives CAISAGRPGDTTGQYF.

Remarks on this clonotype: It may be a read error: a sequence one base away is much more abundant. The chain is built from TRBV20-1 and TRBJ2-1, with 10 bases aligning to TRBD2. The CDR3 covers 16 residues. Germline-derived CDR1 and CDR2 are DFQATT and SNEGSKA (reference sequence). The CDR3 spells CSTRDPSGRPYNEQFF. The CDR3 DNA reads TGCAGTACTAGAGACCCTAGCGGGAGACCCTACAATGAGCAGTTCTTC.

The genes are TRBV10-2 and TRBJ1-1; D gene uncertain. The CDR3 loop spans 16 amino acids. V lost 7 bases and J lost 0, with 18 bases in between. Germline CDR1 reads WSHSY; CDR2 reads SAAADI. The CDR3 DNA reads TGCGCCAGCATGAGTCGCCTTTCCAGGATGAACACTGAAGCTTTCTTT. It is translated as CASMSRLSRMNTEAFF.

The chain carries TRBV18 and TRBJ2-7; D unclear. The V end lost 5 bases, the J end lost 0 bases, and 11 bases lay between the germline ends. Germline lookup yields CDR1 KGHSH and CDR2 LQKENI. The CDR3 runs 14 residues. CDR3 DNA: TGTGCCAGCTCATCCGGGTCACACTCCTACGAGCAGTACTTC. Protein: CASSSGSHSYEQYF. Filled out from reference TRBV18 and TRBJ2-7, the complete variable domain reads NAGVMQNPRHLVRRRGQEARLRCSPMKGHSHVYWYRQLPEEGLKFMVYLQKENIIDESGMPKERFSAEFPKEGPSILRIQQVVRGDSAAYFCASSSGSHSYEQYFGPGTRLTVT.

This clonotype was detected only a few times. The V call is TRBV12-3 or TRBV12-4, the J call TRBJ1-4; D not certain. The CDR3 runs to 12 residues. Trimming stripped 1 base from V and 11 bases from J, with 8 bases between. CDR3 region: CASSLEGPKLFF. The CDR3 region has the DNA TGTGCCAGCAGTTTAGAGGGCCCGAAACTGTTTTTT.

DNA of the CDR3: TGTGCCAGCAGCCCAGGACAGGCCTCCTACGAGCAGTACTTC. Protein product: CASSPGQASYEQYF. V and J are TRBV9 and TRBJ2-7, with 7 bases matching TRBD1. Trimming at V came to 4 bases and at J to 0 bases, leaving 4 bases not matched to a gene. Germline V CDR1 and CDR2: SGDLS, YYNGEE. CDR3 length: 14 amino acids.

The chain carries TRBV11-2 and TRBJ1-1; possible D gene TRBD1, 5 bases. Germline V gene lookup returns CDR1 SGHAT and CDR2 FQNNGV. The CDR3 loop spans 15 amino acids. Deletions cut 7 bases from V and 5 bases from J, with 20 bases between. CDR3 DNA: TGTGCCAGCACCCCTGCGGGCCGGGACGGAACTGAAGCTTTCTTT. This translates into CASTPAGRDGTEAFF. The full variable domain, in which reference TRBV11-2 and TRBJ1-1 provide the parts outside the CDR3, is EAGVAQSPRYKIIEKRQSVAFWCNPISGHATLYWYQQILGQGPKLLIQFQNNGVVDDSQLPKDRFSAERLKGVDSTLKIQPAKLEDSAVYLCASTPAGRDGTEAFFGQGTRLTVV.

For this clonotype: A much larger clone differs by one base, so this may be a read error. The chain links TRBV12-3 or TRBV12-4 to TRBJ1-1; no clear D. The CDR3 extends over 12 amino acids. The CDR3 nucleotides read TGTGCCAGCAGCTCTTCGGGCGGGAGAGCTTTATTT. Amino acids: CASSSSGGRALF.

This clonotype was counted a few times. The J gene is TRBJ1-2, the V gene TRBV2; 9 bases fit TRBD1. V lost 4 bases to trimming and J lost 4 bases; unmatched junction nucleotides: 4. Looked up from germline, CDR1 is SNHLY and CDR2 is FYNNEI. CDR3 length equals 14 residues. In nucleotides, the CDR3 is TGTGCCAGCAGTGTTACAGGGGGCGGCTATGGCTACACCTTC. It yields the protein CASSVTGGGYGYTF.

Ten or more counts support this clonotype. This CDR3 reads CASKHVGSGANTGELFF. In DNA, the CDR3 is TGTGCCAGCAAGCACGTAGGTAGCGGAGCGAACACCGGGGAGCTGTTTTTT. This chain uses TRBV12-3 or TRBV12-4 with TRBJ2-2; tentative D call: TRBD2 (6 bases). CDR3 length equals 17 residues. Trimming removed 7 bases from V and 0 bases from J, with 18 bases in between.

The J gene is TRBJ1-3, the V gene TRBV5-4, with D perhaps matching TRBD1 (6 bases). The CDR3 is made up of 16 amino acids. V dropped 2 bases and J dropped 0 bases, with 12 bases sitting between them. Germline CDR1 reads SGHNT; CDR2 reads YYREEE (reference sequence). For the CDR3, the DNA is TGTGCCAGCAGCTTCGGGGGCGGAAGCTCTGGAAACACCATATATTTT. It translates to CASSFGGGSSGNTIYF.

This clonotype was counted only a few times. For the CDR3, the DNA is TGTGCCAGCAGTTTAGGGCCCGGGACAGGGTACTTC. Translating gives CASSLGPGTGYF. The rearrangement links TRBV28 to TRBJ2-5; 8 positions match TRBD1. The CDR3 runs 12 residues. CDR1 MDHEN and CDR2 SYDVKM come from the germline V gene. J was trimmed by 13 bases and V by 2 bases; bases with no gene match: 6.

This rearrangement joins TRBV27 to TRBJ1-1; D is ambiguous. Germline V lookup: CDR1 MNHEY, CDR2 SMNVEV (reference sequence). Between the trimmed V and J ends, which lost 4 bases and 3 bases, there was a span of 12 bases. There are 14 residues in the CDR3. In nucleotides, the CDR3 is TGTGCCAGCAGTTGGACCCGGGGATACACTGAAGCTTTCTTT. The encoded protein is CASSWTRGYTEAFF.

This clonotype was observed at least ten times. The CDR3 DNA follows: TGCGCCAGCAGCTTTATGGCCCACACAGATACGCAGTATTTT. Its translation: CASSFMAHTDTQYF. This chain uses TRBV5-1 with TRBJ2-3; D is unresolved. The CDR3 spans 14 residues. Germline values: CDR1 SGHRS, CDR2 YFSETQ. Trimming cost V 2 bases and J 2 bases, with 9 bases left between them.

There are a few counts of this clonotype. This chain uses TRBV20-1 with TRBJ2-7; D gene uncertain. CDR1 DFQATT and CDR2 SNEGSKA come from the germline V gene (reference sequence). V was cut by 3 bases and J by 2 bases, with 8 bases left in between. The CDR3 has 12 residues. CDR3 amino acids: CSARLGAYEQYF. In DNA form, the CDR3 reads TGCAGTGCTAGGTTGGGCGCCTACGAGCAGTACTTC.

The table lists this clonotype with a few counts. The J gene is TRBJ2-7, the V gene TRBV9, with TRBD2 identical over 11 bases. CDR3 length equals 15 residues. Trimming removed 3 bases from V and 2 bases from J; junction bases left unmatched: 4. Germline values: CDR1 SGDLS, CDR2 YYNGEE. The CDR3 coding sequence is TGTGCCAGCAGCGCGGGACTAGCGGCGGCCTACGAGCAGTACTTC. Its translation is CASSAGLAAAYEQYF.

Many counts were recorded for this clonotype. The chain has TRBV20-1 and TRBJ2-7; D remains unclear. V lost 2 bases and J 4 bases, leaving 12 bases between the germline ends. This CDR3 has 13 amino acids. CDR1 and CDR2 from the germline V gene are DFQATT and SNEGSKA (reference sequence). The DNA of the CDR3 is TGCAGTGCTAGATTAAGTCCCGGGTACGAGCAGTACTTC. Translated: CSARLSPGYEQYF.